Below are 12 T cell receptor beta chains sequenced from a single sample in a study of cytomegalovirus exposure and HLA in healthy donors. Primers included in the PCR were 60 Vbeta and 13 Jbeta primers. Using immunoSEQ multiplex PCR, the repertoire was profiled, and TCRdb retains in-frame clones only, with some absent. The sample table includes around 150,000 clones. Sequencing was done on a sample of PBMCs. The receptors were gathered from a man aged 35-49 years in good health and CMV-seronegative.

The chain has TRBV5-8 and TRBJ1-3; D is possibly TRBD1 (6 bases). This CDR3 comprises 16 residues. Germline CDR1 reads SGHTS; CDR2 reads YDEGEE. Trimming took 4 bases from V and 0 from J, leaving 14 bases between them. CDR3 nucleotides: TGTGCCAGCAGCCGTTCACAGGGTTCCTCTGGAAACACCATATATTTT. Translation: CASSRSQGSSGNTIYF.

The rearrangement links TRBV7-9 to TRBJ1-1, with D perhaps TRBD1 (6 bases). V shed 5 bases and J shed 11 bases, with 18 bases lying between them. Germline CDR1 SEHNR, CDR2 FQNEAQ (reference sequence). The CDR3 has 13 residues. The DNA of the CDR3 is TGTGCCAGCAGCCTATACACGACAGGACTGGCTTTCTTT. Translating it yields CASSLYTTGLAFF.

The genes are TRBV19 and TRBJ1-1, with D possibly matching TRBD1 (5 bases). Germline V gene data show CDR1 as LNHDA and CDR2 as SQIVND (reference sequence). V lost 3 bases, J lost 3 bases, and 8 bases lay in between. The CDR3 covers 13 residues. CDR3 protein: CASSIGGYTEAFF. The DNA of the CDR3 is TGTGCCAGTAGTATTGGGGGGTACACTGAAGCTTTCTTT.

The chain's CDR3 is CASTRTHMNTEAFF. In DNA, the CDR3 is TGTGCCAGCACCCGGACTCACATGAACACTGAAGCTTTCTTT. The chain employs TRBV11-1 and TRBJ1-1, with D unresolved. Germline lookup yields CDR1 SGHAT and CDR2 FQDESV (reference sequence). V lost 7 bases and J lost 0, with 12 bases in between. The CDR3 loop spans 14 amino acids.

The chain employs TRBV5-6 and TRBJ1-1; the D gene is possibly TRBD1 (5 bases). CDR3 length: 12 residues. Germline CDR1 SGHDT, CDR2 YYEEEE. V shed 7 bases and J shed 0 bases, with 7 bases lying between them. CDR3 DNA sequence: TGTGCCAGCCAGGGTATGAACACTGAAGCTTTCTTT. Its protein product is CASQGMNTEAFF.

In DNA form, the CDR3 reads TGTGCCAGCAGCTTAGGGGGGCGGGACTATGGCTACACCTTC. Its protein is CASSLGGRDYGYTF. This chain joins TRBV7-6 and TRBJ1-2; maybe TRBD1 (6 bases). The CDR3 totals 14 residues. The V and J ends lost 1 base and 3 bases respectively, with 9 bases between them. Per germline, CDR1 SGHVS and CDR2 FNYEAQ.

The rearrangement joins TRBV11-2 to TRBJ1-6, with a tentative D call TRBD1 (5 bases). CDR3 length equals 15 residues. V gave up 1 base and J gave up 9 bases, with 13 bases separating them. Germline values: CDR1 SGHAT, CDR2 FQNNGV. The DNA of the CDR3 is TGTGCCAGCAGCTTAGCGGGGGTCATACCTTCACCCCTCCACTTT. Protein product: CASSLAGVIPSPLHF.

CDR3 DNA: TGTGCCAGTAGTATTGGGGACAGGCCAGCCTATGGCTACACCTTC. Translated, it gives CASSIGDRPAYGYTF. The chain employs TRBV19 and TRBJ1-2; 8 positions match TRBD1. The junction had 7 bases not matched to a gene; V was cut back by 3 bases and J by 4 bases. Germline values: CDR1 LNHDA, CDR2 SQIVND (reference sequence). The CDR3 is 15 amino acids.

The chain employs TRBV6-1 and TRBJ2-7; possible D gene TRBD1, 6 bases. The CDR3 length is 15 residues. Germline V gene sequence: CDR1 MNHNS, CDR2 SASEGT. Trimming pared 7 bases from V and 3 bases from J, leaving 19 bases between. This CDR3 reads CASKRDRDNFYEQYF. CDR3 in DNA: TGTGCCAGCAAAAGGGACCGGGACAATTTCTACGAGCAGTACTTC.

V and J are TRBV5-5 and TRBJ2-7; D is possibly TRBD1 (5 bases). Germline CDR1 and CDR2: SGHKS and YYEKEE (reference sequence). The CDR3 sequence is 15 residues long. V was clipped by 2 bases and J by 3 bases, with 15 bases between them. CDR3 sequence reads: CASSFDATAFYEQYF. CDR3 coding DNA: TGTGCCAGCAGCTTCGATGCGACAGCGTTCTACGAGCAGTACTTC.

V is TRBV15 and J is TRBJ1-5; a possible D gene is TRBD1 (6 bases). Germline V lookup: CDR1 LNHNV, CDR2 YYDKDF (reference sequence). The CDR3 totals 15 residues. V dropped 5 bases and J dropped 1 base, with 12 bases sitting between them. CDR3 sequence: CATSGFQGSNQPQHF. The CDR3 region has the DNA TGTGCCACCAGCGGATTCCAGGGGAGCAATCAGCCCCAGCATTTT.

The chain recombines TRBV7-9 with TRBJ2-7, with D possibly being TRBD2 (6 bases). The CDR3 is 14 amino acids. The V and J ends lost 4 bases and 2 bases respectively, with 12 bases between them. In germline, CDR1 is SEHNR, CDR2 FQNEAQ (reference sequence). CDR3 sequence (DNA): TGTGCCAGCAGCTGGGACTTTACTCCCTACGAGCAGTACTTC. This gives the protein CASSWDFTPYEQYF. The variable domain in full, completed from reference TRBV7-9 and TRBJ2-7, reads DTGVSQNPRHKITKRGQNVTFRCDPISEHNRLYWYRQTLGQGPEFLTYFQNEAQLEKSRLLSDRFSAERPKGSFSTLEIQRTEQGDSAMYLCASSWDFTPYEQYFGPGTRLTVT.